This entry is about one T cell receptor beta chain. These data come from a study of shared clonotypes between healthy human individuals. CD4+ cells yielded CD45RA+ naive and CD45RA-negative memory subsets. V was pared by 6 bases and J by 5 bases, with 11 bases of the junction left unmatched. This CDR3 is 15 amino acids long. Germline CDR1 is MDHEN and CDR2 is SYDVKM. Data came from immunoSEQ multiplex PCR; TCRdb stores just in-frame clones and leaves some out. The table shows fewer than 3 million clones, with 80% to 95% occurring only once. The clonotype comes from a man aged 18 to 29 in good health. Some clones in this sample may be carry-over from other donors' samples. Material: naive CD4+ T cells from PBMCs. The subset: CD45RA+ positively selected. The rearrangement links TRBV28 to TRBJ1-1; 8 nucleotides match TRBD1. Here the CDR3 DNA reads TGTGCCAGCAGGGACGAGACAGGGGCTAGGACTGAAGCTTTCTTT. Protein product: CASRDETGARTEAFF.